A selection of T cell receptor beta chains follows, all from one sample in a study of beta chain features in type 1 diabetes. Assay used: immunoSEQ multiplex PCR; TCRdb lists only in-frame clones, some missing. The sample has under 450,000 clones; approximately 15% are singletons. Material: naive CD4+ T cells from blood. The receptors here all came from a man aged 25 to 45 in good health. Each CDR3 is given with its conserved first and last residue. D genes are given only for firm matches. A clone size is listed for some rows: how often the clone was seen (once, few, many), or a class if it is expanded.

NA	TRBJ1-2	few	TRBV4-3	CASSRGNGYTF	TGCGCCAGCTCCAGGGGAAACGGCTACACCTTC
NA	TRBJ1-1	NA	TRBV18	CASHRTGNTEAFF	TGTGCCAGCCACAGGACGGGGAACACTGAAGCTTTCTTT
TRBD2	TRBJ2-1	NA	TRBV7-2	CASSSQAGGPFEQFF	TGTGCCAGCAGCTCCCAAGCGGGGGGGCCTTTTGAGCAGTTCTTC
TRBD2	TRBJ2-1	NA	TRBV6-6	CAISGTSANEQFF	TGTGCCATCTCCGGGACTAGCGCCAATGAGCAGTTCTTC
NA	TRBJ2-1	NA	TRBV9	CASSPRTVDIYNEQFF	TGTGCCAGCAGCCCTCGGACAGTAGACATCTACAATGAGCAGTTCTTC
TRBD1	TRBJ2-7	NA	TRBV4-3	CASSYGQGGTYEQYF	TGCGCCAGCAGCTACGGACAGGGGGGAACCTACGAGCAGTACTTC
NA	TRBJ2-5	NA	TRBV7-2	CASSAQETQYF	TGTGCCAGCAGCGCGCAAGAGACCCAGTACTTC
TRBD1	TRBJ2-7	NA	TRBV4-3	CASSLPGQGVGEQYF	TGCGCCAGCAGCCTTCCGGGACAGGGGGTCGGCGAGCAGTACTTC
NA	TRBJ1-4	NA	TRBV30	CAWSVTGANEKLFF	TGTGCCTGGAGTGTAACCGGGGCTAATGAAAAACTGTTTTTT
NA	TRBJ1-1	few	TRBV2	CASRYRHMNTEAFF	TGTGCCAGCAGGTACAGGCATATGAACACTGAAGCTTTCTTT
TRBD1	TRBJ2-1	few	TRBV7-6	CASSPGREDRASYNEQFF	TGTGCCAGCAGCCCTGGGCGTGAGGACAGGGCTTCTTACAATGAGCAGTTCTTC
TRBD1	TRBJ1-1	NA	TRBV7-9	CASSLRGVTGRGTEAFF	TGTGCCAGCAGCCTAAGGGGTGTGACAGGGAGGGGCACTGAAGCTTTCTTT
NA	TRBJ2-3	NA	TRBV7-9	CASSSLLGGTDTQYF	TGTGCCAGCAGCTCCTTATTGGGTGGCACAGATACGCAGTATTTT
NA	TRBJ2-2	NA	TRBV30	CAWSVLEVVGELFF	TGTGCCTGGAGTGTACTCGAGGTGGTCGGGGAGCTGTTTTTT
NA	TRBJ2-2	NA	TRBV29-1	CSVGPATGELFF	TGCAGCGTGGGGCCTGCAACCGGGGAGCTGTTTTTT
NA	TRBJ1-2	NA	TRBV30	CAWSPALGYGYTF	TGTGCCTGGAGCCCCGCCCTAGGCTATGGCTACACCTTC